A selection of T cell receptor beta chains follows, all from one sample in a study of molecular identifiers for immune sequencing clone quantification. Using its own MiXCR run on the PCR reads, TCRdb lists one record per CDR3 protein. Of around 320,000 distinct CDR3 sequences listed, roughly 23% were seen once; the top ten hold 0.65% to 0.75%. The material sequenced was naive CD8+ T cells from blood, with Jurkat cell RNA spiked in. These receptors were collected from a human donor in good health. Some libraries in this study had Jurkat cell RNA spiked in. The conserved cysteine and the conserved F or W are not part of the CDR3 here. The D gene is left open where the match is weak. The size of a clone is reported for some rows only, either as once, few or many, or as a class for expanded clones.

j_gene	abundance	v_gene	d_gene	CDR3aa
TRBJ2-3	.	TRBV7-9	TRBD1	ASSLSQGAVTDTQY
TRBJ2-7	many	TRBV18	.	ASSSLGGISEQY
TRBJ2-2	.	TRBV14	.	ASSHPGVATGELF
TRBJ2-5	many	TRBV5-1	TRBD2	ASSLTSGGGETQY
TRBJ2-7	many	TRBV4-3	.	ASSQDTGPAYEQY
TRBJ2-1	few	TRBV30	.	AWNDGQLNEQF
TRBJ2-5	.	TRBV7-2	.	ACSGLQETQY
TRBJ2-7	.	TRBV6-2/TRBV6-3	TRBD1	ATEIQGAYEQY
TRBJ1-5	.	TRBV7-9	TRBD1	ASSLGTGPNQPQH
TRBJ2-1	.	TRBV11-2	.	ASSVAHRPAEQF
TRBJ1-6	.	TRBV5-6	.	ASSLGGWGDNSPLH
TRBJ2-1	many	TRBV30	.	AWSFTGEQF
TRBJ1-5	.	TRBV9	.	ASSVGTGQPQH
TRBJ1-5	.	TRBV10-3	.	ATGNNRPQH
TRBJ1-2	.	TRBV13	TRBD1	ASSSGHQGADGYT
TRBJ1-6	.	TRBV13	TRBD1	ASSSTGQGGSPLH
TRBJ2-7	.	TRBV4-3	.	ASSQVSRGEQY
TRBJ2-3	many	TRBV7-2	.	ASSLDLVAGSDTQY
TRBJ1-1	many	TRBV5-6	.	ASSPDSLWSTEAF
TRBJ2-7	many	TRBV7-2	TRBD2	ASSSVAGGPYEQY
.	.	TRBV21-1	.	ASSNTPGLAGGLPDTQH
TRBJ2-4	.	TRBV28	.	ASSFPPVSVLAKNFQY
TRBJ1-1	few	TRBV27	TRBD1	ASSTRQGINTEAF
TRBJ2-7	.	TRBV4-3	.	ASSQDIPGNYEQY
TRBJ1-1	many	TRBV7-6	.	ASSLEGSNTEAF
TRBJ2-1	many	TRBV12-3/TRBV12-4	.	ASSLGENEQF
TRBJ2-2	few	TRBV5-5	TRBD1	ASSMTGQGDTGELF
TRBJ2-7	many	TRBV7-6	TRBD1	ASSKDRVSYEQY
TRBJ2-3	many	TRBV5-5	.	ASSSLLGYDTQY
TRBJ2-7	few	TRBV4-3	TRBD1	ASSLRQGREQY
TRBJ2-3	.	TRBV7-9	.	ASSRRQPGATFLNTDTQY
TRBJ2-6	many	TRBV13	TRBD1	ASSVGQGVYGANVLT
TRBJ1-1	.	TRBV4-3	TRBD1	ASSQPGQGAEAF
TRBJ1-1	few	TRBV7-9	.	ASSLGGGVGTEAF
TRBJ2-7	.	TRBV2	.	ASGAGLYEQY
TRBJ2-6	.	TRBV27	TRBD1	ASSPFDRVPSGANVPT
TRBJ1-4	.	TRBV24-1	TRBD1	ATGQNEKLS
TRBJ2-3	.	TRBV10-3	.	ATNSLGADTQY
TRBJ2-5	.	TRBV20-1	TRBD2	SARLRLAGDQETQY
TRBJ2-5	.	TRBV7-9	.	ASSDPMGPQIREPQY
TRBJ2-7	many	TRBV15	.	ATSREFTPRQDQY
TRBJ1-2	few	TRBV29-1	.	SVEDHVSYGYT
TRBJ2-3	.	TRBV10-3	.	AINKEGADTQY
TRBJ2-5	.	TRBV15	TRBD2	ATSRVAGGRNQVTQY
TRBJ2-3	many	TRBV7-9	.	ASPPGDTQY
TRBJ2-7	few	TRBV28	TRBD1	ASRSARTGLSYEQY
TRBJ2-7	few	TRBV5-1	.	ASSLGAGNEQH
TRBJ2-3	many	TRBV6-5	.	ASSKTDTQY
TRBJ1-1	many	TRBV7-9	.	ASSPPEANTEAF